The 3 T cell receptor beta chains in this list originate from one sample, sequenced in a study of OX40 agonist ivuxolimab in advanced cancers. Using immunoSEQ multiplex PCR, the repertoire was profiled, and TCRdb retains in-frame clones only, with some absent. The data hold roughly 56,000 clones, with about 83% observed a single time. Here the sequenced sample was CD4+ or CD8+ T cells sorted from blood, taken in a trial of the OX40 agonist ivuxolimab. Every receptor here comes from an adult with an advanced solid tumor such as melanoma, head and neck, liver or kidney cancer.

The chain uses TRBV28 and TRBJ1-1, with 8 positions matching TRBD1. After removal of 6 bases from V and 8 bases from J, the junction contained 5 bases not matched to a gene. CDR3 length: 12 residues. CDR1 is MDHEN and CDR2 is SYDVKM in the germline V gene. The CDR3 here is CASSPGGREAFF. The CDR3 DNA sequence: TGTGCCAGCAGCCCAGGGGGCCGAGAAGCTTTCTTT.

The chain couples TRBV11-3 to TRBJ2-1; D unresolved. The CDR3 runs 12 residues. Germline CDR1 reads SGHNT; CDR2 reads YENEEA. V shed 5 bases and J shed 9 bases, with 11 bases lying between them. The CDR3 sequence is CASSQRTSEQFF. CDR3 in DNA: TGTGCCAGCAGCCAACGGACGAGTGAGCAGTTCTTC.

The J gene is TRBJ2-1, the V gene TRBV7-2; 15 positions match TRBD2. The CDR3 covers 18 residues. J was trimmed by 7 bases and V by 4 bases; bases with no gene match: 11. Germline values: CDR1 SGHTA, CDR2 FQGNSA. The CDR3 region is CASSSLGTSGGRWNEQFF. The CDR3 DNA reads as TGTGCCAGCAGCTCCCTTGGGACTAGCGGGGGGCGGTGGAATGAGCAGTTCTTC.